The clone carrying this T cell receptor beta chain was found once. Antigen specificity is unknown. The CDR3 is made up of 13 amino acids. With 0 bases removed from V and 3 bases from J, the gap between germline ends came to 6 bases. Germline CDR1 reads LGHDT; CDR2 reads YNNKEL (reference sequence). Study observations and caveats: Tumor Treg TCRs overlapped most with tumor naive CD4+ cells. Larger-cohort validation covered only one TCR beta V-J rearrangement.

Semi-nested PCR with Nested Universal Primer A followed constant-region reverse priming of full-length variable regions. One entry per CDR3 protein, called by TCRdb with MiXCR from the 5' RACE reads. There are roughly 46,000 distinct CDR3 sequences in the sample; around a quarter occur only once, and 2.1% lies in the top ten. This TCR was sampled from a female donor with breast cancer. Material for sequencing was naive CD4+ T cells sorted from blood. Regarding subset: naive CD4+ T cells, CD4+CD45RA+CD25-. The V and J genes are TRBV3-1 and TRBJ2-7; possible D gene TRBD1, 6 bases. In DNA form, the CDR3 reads TGTGCCAGCAGCCAAGACAGGGGCTACGAGCAGTACGTC. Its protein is CASSQDRGYEQYV.